This T cell receptor beta chain was sequenced during a study of T cell repertoires in cytomegalovirus infection. Overall study: Evidence of both CMV infection and a matching HLA type came from public TCR beta signatures. Findings of the study overall: Clonotype analysis showed dominance of the ex vivo response by HLA-C-restricted CMV-specific TCR beta clonotypes. The cumulative frequency of public TCR beta families identified carriers of CMV plus the relevant HLA.

TCRdb itself ran the reads through MiXCR, one entry per CDR3 protein. The sample contains about 260,000 distinct CDR3 sequences, roughly 13% of which appear only once. Germline V lookup: CDR1 SGHDN, CDR2 FVKESK. V lost 0 bases to trimming and J lost 5 bases, with 10 bases between them. This CDR3 comprises 15 residues. As concerns this clonotype: Its antigen is as yet unknown.

The specimen sequenced was PBMCs. This sequence was found in a human donor in good health (CMV status not recorded). Some clones in this sample may be carry-over from other donors' samples. The chain is built from TRBV14 and TRBJ1-4; D gene ambiguous. CDR3 sequence (DNA): TGTGCCAGCAGCCAAGACCGAGGACCGAATGAAAAACTGTTTTTT. Translated, it gives CASSQDRGPNEKLFF.